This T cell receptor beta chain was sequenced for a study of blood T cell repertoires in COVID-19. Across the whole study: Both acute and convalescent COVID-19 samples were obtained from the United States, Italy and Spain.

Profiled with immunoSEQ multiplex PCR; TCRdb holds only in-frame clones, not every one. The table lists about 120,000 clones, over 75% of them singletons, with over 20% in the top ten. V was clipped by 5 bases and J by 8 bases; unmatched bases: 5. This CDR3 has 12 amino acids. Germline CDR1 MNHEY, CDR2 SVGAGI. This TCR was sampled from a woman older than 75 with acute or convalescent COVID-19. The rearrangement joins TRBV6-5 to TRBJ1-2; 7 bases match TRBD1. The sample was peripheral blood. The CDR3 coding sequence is TGTGCCAGCAGTACGACAGGGAGGGGCTACACCTTC. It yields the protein CASSTTGRGYTF.